This is a list of T cell receptor beta chains from one sample in a study of T-cell reconstitution after alpha-beta-depleted transplantation in children. TCRdb re-called the PCR reads through MiXCR, storing one row per CDR3 protein. This sample has just over 950,000 distinct CDR3 sequences, with roughly 29% found just once. Sequenced here: PBMCs, mostly from graft donor cells, sampled 360 days after TCRalphabeta/CD19-depleted stem cell transplant. These receptors originate from a boy younger than two who had a stem cell transplant for SCID, so the T cells may come from the graft donor. CDR3s include the opening cysteine and the closing phenylalanine or tryptophan. A D gene is named only where the DNA matches it firmly. Size tells how often a clone was seen (once, few, many) or the class of an expanded clone, and some rows leave it out.

V gene	J gene	D gene	clone size	CDR3 length	CDR3 protein	CDR3 DNA
TRBV29-1	TRBJ2-7	-	-	13	CSVEGRGLYEQYF	TGCAGCGTTGAAGGCAGGGGACTATACGAGCAGTACTTC
TRBV28	TRBJ2-4	-	few	14	CASSLPLAKNIQYF	TGTGCCAGCAGTTTGCCACTAGCCAAAAACATTCAGTACTTC
TRBV5-1	TRBJ2-2	-	-	15	CASSPQGGVTGELFF	TGCGCCAGCAGCCCCCAGGGAGGAGTAACCGGGGAGCTGTTTTTT
TRBV3-1	TRBJ2-7	-	many	13	CASSQDRRSEQYF	TGTGCCAGCAGCCAAGATCGTAGGTCCGAGCAGTACTTC
TRBV24-1	TRBJ2-1	-	-	18	CATSDSKAAGTSYNEQFF	TGTGCCACCAGTGATTCGAAGGCGGCTGGGACCTCCTACAATGAGCAGTTCTTC
TRBV12-3/TRBV12-4	TRBJ2-1	-	-	16	CASSSAGSGYYNEQFF	TGTGCCAGCAGTTCAGCCGGCAGCGGATACTACAATGAGCAGTTCTTC
TRBV4-3	TRBJ2-1	TRBD2	few	15	CASSQGRGAYNEQFF	TGCGCCAGCAGCCAAGGTCGGGGGGCCTACAATGAGCAGTTCTTC
TRBV5-1	TRBJ1-5	-	-	16	CASSLEGMSSNQPQHF	TGCGCCAGCAGCTTGGAAGGCATGTCAAGCAATCAGCCCCAGCATTTT
TRBV20-1	TRBJ2-1	TRBD1	few	14	CSANGQGYYNEQFF	TGCAGTGCTAACGGACAGGGATACTACAATGAGCAGTTCTTC
TRBV5-5	TRBJ1-4	-	-	14	CASSLGGEDEKLFF	TGTGCCAGCAGCTTGGGGGGAGAGGATGAAAAACTGTTTTTT
TRBV7-9	TRBJ2-6	-	-	16	CASSLSPPPGANVLTF	TGTGCCAGCAGCTTATCCCCGCCTCCTGGGGCCAACGTCCTGACTTTC
TRBV5-6	TRBJ2-3	-	many	12	CASSFLSDTQYF	TGTGCCAGCAGTTTTCTCTCAGATACGCAGTATTTT
TRBV10-3	TRBJ1-1	-	-	13	CAISPDVPTEAFF	TGTGCCATCAGCCCAGACGTACCCACTGAAGCTTTCTTT
TRBV10-3	TRBJ2-1	TRBD2	many	13	CATGGTNYNEQFF	TGTGCCACCGGTGGGACTAACTACAATGAGCAGTTCTTC
TRBV20-1	TRBJ2-7	-	-	15	CSARDEEGLGRQQYF	TGCAGTGCTAGAGATGAGGAGGGGCTCGGTCGACAGCAGTACTTC
TRBV5-6	TRBJ1-3	TRBD1	-	20	CASSFPRTGGHPYSGNTIYF	TGTGCCAGCAGCTTTCCCCGGACAGGGGGGCATCCCTACTCTGGAAACACCATATATTTT
TRBV6-2/TRBV6-3	TRBJ1-5	-	-	16	CASNQWGARGNQPQHF	TGTGCCAGCAACCAGTGGGGGGCCCGGGGCAATCAGCCCCAGCATTTT
TRBV5-1	TRBJ1-2	-	few	16	CASSPAGVASNYGYTF	TGCGCCAGCAGCCCGGCCGGGGTCGCCTCAAACTATGGCTACACCTTC
TRBV9	TRBJ2-7	-	-	15	CASSVDPGLTYEQYF	TGTGCCAGCAGCGTAGACCCAGGTCTTACCTACGAGCAGTACTTC